The T cell receptor (beta chain) under discussion was sequenced for a study of technical replicates of blood from several donors. The V and J ends lost 6 bases and 2 bases respectively, with 16 bases between them. Looked up from germline, CDR1 is MGHDK and CDR2 is SYGVNS. CDR3 length: 15 amino acids. Profiling relied on immunoSEQ multiplex PCR, and the TCRdb table lists in-frame clones only, not all of them. The repertoire includes nearly 80,000 clones, over 90% of them detected once, and under 0.5% sits in the top ten. Source material: T cells isolated from PBMCs. The rearrangement uses TRBV25-1 and TRBJ1-1; tentative D call: TRBD1 (5 bases). The receptor's source is a human donor in good health. In nucleotides, the CDR3 is TGTGCCAGCAGCGCCTCCTGGGGCTCTAACACTGAAGCTTTCTTT. Protein sequence: CASSASWGSNTEAFF.